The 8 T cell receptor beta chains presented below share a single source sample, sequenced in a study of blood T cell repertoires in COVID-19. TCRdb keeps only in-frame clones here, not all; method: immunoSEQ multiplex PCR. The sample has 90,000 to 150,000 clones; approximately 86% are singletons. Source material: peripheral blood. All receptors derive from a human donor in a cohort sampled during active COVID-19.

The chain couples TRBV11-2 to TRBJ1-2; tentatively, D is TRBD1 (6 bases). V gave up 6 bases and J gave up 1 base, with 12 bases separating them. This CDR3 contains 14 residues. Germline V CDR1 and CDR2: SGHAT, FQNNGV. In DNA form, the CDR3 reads TGTGCCAGCAGTACAGACAGGATTAACTATGGCTACACCTTC. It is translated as CASSTDRINYGYTF.

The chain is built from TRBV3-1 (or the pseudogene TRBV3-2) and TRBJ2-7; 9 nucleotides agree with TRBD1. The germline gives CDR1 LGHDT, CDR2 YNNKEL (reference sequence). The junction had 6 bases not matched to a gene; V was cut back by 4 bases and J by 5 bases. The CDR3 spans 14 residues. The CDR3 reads CASSPHDRGNEQYF. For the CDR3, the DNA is TGTGCCAGCAGCCCCCACGACAGGGGGAACGAGCAGTACTTC.

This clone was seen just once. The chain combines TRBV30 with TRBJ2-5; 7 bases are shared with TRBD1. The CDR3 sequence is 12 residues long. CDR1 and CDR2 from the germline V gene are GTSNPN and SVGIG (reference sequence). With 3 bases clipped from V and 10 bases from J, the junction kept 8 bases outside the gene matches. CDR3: CAWSPPGQFQYF. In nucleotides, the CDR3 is TGTGCCTGGAGCCCGCCGGGACAGTTCCAGTACTTC. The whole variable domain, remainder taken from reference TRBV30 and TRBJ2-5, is SQTIHQWPATLVQPVGSPLSLECTVEGTSNPNLYWYRQAAGRGLQLLFYSVGIGQISSEVPQNLSASRPQDRQFILSSKKLLLSDSGFYLCAWSPPGQFQYFGPGTRLLVL.

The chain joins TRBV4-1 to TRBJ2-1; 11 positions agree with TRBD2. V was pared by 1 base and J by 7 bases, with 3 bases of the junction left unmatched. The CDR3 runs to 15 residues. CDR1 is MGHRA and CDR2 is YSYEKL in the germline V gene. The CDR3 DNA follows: TGCGCCAGCAGCCAAGCTAGCGGGAGGTTGAATGAGCAGTTCTTC. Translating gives CASSQASGRLNEQFF.

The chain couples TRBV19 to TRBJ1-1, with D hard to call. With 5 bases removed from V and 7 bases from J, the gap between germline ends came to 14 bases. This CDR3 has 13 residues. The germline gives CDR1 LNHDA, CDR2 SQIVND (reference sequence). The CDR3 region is CASSVRSLSEAFF. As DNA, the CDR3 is TGTGCCAGTAGTGTGCGGAGTCTTAGTGAAGCTTTCTTT.

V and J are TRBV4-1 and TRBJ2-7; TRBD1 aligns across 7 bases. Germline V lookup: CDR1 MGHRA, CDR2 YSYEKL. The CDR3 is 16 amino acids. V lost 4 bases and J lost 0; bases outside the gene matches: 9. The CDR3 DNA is TGCGCCAGCAGCCGCCTCCGGGACAGTGTCTCCTACGAGCAGTACTTC. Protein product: CASSRLRDSVSYEQYF.

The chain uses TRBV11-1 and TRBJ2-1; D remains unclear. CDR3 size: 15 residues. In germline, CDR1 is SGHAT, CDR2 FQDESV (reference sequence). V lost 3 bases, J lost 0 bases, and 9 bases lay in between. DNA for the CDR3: TGTGCCAGCAGCTTTCAGGTAGGCTCCTACAATGAGCAGTTCTTC. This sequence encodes CASSFQVGSYNEQFF.

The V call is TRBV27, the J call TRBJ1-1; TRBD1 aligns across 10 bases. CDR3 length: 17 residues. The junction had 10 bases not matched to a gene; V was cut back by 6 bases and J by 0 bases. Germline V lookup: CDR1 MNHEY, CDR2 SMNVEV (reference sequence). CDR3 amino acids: CASSRGRDRGMNTEAFF. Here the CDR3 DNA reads TGTGCCAGCAGCCGCGGCCGGGACAGGGGAATGAACACTGAAGCTTTCTTT.